One T cell receptor beta chain is described in this entry. Its antigen is not known. The CDR3 extends over 17 amino acids. In the PCR, 60 Vbeta and 13 Jbeta primers were used. Assay used: immunoSEQ multiplex PCR; TCRdb lists only in-frame clones, some missing. The data show approximately 65,000 clones, approximately 64% seen once. The data were taken from a study of cytomegalovirus exposure and HLA in healthy donors. The study's findings and limits: Later analysis showed most CMV-associated TCR beta chains appearing HLA-restricted.

The TCR originated in a man between 40 and 49 years old in good health and CMV-seropositive. The specimen sequenced was PBMCs. The gene calls are TRBV7-5 and TRBJ1-3. TRBV7-5 is an annotated pseudogene. The CDR3 sequence is CARSSITMCGSGNTIYF. CDR3 nucleotides: TGTGCCAGAAGCTCGATAACAATGTGCGGCTCTGGAAACACCATATATTTT.